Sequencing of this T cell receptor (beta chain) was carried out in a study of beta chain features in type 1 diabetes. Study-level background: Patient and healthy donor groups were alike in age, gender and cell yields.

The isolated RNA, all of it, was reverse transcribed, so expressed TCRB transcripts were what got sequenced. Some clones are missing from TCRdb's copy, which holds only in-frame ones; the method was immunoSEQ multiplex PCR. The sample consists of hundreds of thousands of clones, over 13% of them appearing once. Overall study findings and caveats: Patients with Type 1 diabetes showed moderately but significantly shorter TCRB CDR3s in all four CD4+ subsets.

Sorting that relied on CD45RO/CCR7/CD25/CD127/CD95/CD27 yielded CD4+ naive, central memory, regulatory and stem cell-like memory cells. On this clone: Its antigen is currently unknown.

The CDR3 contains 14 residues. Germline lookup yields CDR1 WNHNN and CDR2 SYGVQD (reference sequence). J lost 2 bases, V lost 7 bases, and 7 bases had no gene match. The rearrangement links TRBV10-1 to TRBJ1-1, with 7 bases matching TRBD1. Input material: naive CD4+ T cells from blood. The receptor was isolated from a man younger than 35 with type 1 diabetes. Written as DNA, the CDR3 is TGCGCCAGCACCCCGGACAGGCCCAACACTGAAGCTTTCTTT. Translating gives CASTPDRPNTEAFF.